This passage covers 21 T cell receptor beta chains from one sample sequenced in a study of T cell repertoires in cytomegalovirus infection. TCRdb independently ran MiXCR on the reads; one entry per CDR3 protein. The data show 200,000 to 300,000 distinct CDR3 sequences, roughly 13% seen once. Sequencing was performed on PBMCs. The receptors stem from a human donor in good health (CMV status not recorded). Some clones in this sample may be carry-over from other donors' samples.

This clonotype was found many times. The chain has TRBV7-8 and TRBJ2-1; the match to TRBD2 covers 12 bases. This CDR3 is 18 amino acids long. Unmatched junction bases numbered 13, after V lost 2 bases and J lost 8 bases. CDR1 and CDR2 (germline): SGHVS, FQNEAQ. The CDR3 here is CASSLTQTSGSFFHEQFF. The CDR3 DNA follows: TGTGCCAGCAGCTTAACGCAGACTAGCGGGAGCTTTTTCCATGAGCAGTTCTTC.

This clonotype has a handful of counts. The CDR3 region is CASRRGFYNEQFF. Written as DNA, the CDR3 is TGTGCCAGCAGGAGGGGTTTCTACAATGAGCAGTTCTTC. The V call is TRBV27, the J call TRBJ2-1, with D perhaps TRBD1 or TRBD2 (5 bases each). This CDR3 has 13 residues. Germline assignment: CDR1 MNHEY and CDR2 SMNVEV (reference sequence). Trimming took 6 bases from V and 3 from J, leaving 9 bases between them.

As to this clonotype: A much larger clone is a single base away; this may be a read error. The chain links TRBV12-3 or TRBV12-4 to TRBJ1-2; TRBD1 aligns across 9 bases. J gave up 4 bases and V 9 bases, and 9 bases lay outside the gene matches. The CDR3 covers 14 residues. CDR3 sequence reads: CARRYRGRSYGYTF. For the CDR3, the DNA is TGTGCCAGAAGGTACAGGGGGCGCAGCTATGGCTACACCTTC.

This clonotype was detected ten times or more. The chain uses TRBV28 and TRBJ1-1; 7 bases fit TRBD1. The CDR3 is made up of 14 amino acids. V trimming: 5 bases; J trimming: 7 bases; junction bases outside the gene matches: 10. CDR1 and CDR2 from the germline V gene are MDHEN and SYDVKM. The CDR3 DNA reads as TGTGCCAGCAGTATCCTAAAGGGGGCCTTTGAAGCTTTCTTT. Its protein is CASSILKGAFEAFF. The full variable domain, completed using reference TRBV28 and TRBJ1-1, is DVKVTQSSRYLVKRTGEKVFLECVQDMDHENMFWYRQDPGLGLRLIYFSYDVKMKEKGDIPEGYSVSREKKERFSLILESASTNQTSMYLCASSILKGAFEAFFGQGTRLTVV.

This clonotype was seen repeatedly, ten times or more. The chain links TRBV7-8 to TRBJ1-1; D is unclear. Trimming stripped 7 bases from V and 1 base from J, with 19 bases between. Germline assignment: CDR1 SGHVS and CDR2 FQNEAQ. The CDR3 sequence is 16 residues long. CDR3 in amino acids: CASTSRPGASNTEAFF. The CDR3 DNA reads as TGTGCCAGCACCTCCCGGCCGGGCGCATCGAACACTGAAGCTTTCTTT.

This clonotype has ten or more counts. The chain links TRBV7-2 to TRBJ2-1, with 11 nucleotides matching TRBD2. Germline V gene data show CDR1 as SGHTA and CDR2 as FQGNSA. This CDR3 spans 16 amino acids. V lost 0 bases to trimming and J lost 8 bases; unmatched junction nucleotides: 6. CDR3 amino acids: CASSLALAGGVHEQFF. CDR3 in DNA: TGTGCCAGCAGCTTAGCGCTAGCGGGAGGAGTACATGAGCAGTTCTTC.

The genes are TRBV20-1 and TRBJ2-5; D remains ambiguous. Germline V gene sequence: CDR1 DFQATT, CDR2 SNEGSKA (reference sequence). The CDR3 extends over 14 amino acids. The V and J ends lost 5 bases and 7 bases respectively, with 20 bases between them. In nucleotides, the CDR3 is TGCAGTGCTTGGGCCGGAATGGGCTCGGGGACCCAGTACTTC. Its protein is CSAWAGMGSGTQYF.

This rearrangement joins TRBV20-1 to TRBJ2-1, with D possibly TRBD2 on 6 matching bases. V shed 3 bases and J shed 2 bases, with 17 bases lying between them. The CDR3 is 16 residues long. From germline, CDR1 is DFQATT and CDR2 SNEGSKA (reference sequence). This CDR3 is CSASYVGGETYNEQFF. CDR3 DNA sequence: TGCAGTGCTAGTTATGTCGGAGGGGAGACCTACAATGAGCAGTTCTTC.

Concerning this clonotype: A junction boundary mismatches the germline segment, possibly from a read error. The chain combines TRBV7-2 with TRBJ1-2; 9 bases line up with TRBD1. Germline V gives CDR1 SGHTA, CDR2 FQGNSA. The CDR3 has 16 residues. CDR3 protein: CASSLKGQGTNYGDTF. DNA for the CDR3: TGTGCCAGCAGCTTAAAAGGACAGGGGACTAACTATGGCGACACCTTC.

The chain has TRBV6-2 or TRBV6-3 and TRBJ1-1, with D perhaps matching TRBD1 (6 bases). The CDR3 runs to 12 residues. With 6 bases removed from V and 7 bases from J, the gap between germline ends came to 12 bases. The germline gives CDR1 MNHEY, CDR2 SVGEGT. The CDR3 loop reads CASSRGYLEAFF. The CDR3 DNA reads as TGTGCCAGCAGCAGGGGCTACCTTGAAGCTTTCTTT.

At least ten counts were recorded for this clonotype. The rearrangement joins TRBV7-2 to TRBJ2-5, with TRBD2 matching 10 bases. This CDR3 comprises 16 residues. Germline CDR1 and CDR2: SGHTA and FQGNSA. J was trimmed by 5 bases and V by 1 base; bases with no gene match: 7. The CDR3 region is CASSLVGAGGPETQYF. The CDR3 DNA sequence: TGTGCCAGCAGCTTAGTCGGAGCGGGAGGGCCGGAGACCCAGTACTTC.

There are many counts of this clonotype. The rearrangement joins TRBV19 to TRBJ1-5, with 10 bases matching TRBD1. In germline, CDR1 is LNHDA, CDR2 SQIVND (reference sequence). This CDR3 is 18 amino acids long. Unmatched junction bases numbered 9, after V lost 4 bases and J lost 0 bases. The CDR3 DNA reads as TGTGCCAGTAGTACGGACAGGGGGACGACGAATAGCAATCAGCCCCAGCATTTT. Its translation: CASSTDRGTTNSNQPQHF.

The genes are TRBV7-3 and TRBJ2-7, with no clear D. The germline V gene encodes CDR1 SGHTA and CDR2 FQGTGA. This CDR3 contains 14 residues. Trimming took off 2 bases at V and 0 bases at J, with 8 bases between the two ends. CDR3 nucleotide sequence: TGTGCCAGCAGCTTAGACGGTCGCTCCTACGAGCAGTACTTC. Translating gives CASSLDGRSYEQYF.

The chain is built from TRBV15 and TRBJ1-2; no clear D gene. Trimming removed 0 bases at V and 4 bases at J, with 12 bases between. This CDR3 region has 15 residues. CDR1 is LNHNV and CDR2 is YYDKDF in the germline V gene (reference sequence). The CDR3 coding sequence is TGTGCCACCAGCAGAGATCGTTCCAGTTCCTATGGCTACACCTTC. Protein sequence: CATSRDRSSSYGYTF.

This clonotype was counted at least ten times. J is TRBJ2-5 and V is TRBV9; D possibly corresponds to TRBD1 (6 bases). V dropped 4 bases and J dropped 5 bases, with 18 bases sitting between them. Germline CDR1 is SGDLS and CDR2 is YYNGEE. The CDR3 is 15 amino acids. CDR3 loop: CASSPGTTSGETQYF. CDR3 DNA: TGTGCCAGCAGCCCCGGGACAACCTCCGGGGAGACCCAGTACTTC. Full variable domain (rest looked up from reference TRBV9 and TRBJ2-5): DSGVTQTPKHLITATGQRVTLRCSPRSGDLSVYWYQQSLDQGLQFLIQYYNGEERAKGNILERFSAQQFPDLHSELNLSSLELGDSALYFCASSPGTTSGETQYFGPGTRLLVL.

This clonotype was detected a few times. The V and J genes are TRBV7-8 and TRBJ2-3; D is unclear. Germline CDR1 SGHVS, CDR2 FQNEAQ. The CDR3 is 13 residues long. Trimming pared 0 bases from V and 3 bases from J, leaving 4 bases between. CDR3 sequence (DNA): TGTGCCAGCAGCTTAGCAACTACAGATACGCAGTATTTT. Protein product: CASSLATTDTQYF.

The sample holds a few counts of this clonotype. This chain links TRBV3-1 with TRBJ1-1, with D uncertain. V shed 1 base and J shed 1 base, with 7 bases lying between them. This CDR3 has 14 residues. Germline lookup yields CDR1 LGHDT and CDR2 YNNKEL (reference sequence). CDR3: CASSQAVENTEAFF. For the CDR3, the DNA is TGTGCCAGCAGCCAAGCCGTAGAGAACACTGAAGCTTTCTTT.

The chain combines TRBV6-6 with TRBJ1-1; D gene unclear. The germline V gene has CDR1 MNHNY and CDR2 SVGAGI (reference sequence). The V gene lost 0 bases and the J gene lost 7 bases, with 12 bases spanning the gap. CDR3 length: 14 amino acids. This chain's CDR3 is CASSYSGTTLEAFF. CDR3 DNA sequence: TGTGCCAGCAGTTACTCTGGCACGACCCTTGAAGCTTTCTTT.

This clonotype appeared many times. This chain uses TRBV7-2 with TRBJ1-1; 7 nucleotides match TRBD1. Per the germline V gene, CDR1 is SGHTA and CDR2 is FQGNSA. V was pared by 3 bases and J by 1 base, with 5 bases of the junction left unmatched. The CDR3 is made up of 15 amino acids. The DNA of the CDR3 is TGTGCCAGCAGCTTGCTCGGACAGGCGAACACTGAAGCTTTCTTT. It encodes CASSLLGQANTEAFF.

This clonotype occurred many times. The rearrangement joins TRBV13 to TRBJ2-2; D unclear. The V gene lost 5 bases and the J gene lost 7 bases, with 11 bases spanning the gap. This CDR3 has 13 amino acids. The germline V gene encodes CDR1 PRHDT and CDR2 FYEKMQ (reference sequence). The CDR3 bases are TGTGCCAGCAGCGACCTGGGAAACGGGGAGCTGTTTTTT. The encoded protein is CASSDLGNGELFF.

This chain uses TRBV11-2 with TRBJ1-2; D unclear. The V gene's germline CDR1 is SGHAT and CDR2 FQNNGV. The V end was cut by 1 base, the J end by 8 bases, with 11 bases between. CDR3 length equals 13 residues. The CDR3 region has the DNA TGTGCCAGCAGCTTAGCCCGATCCGGCGGCTACACCTTC. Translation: CASSLARSGGYTF.